These 6 T cell receptor beta chains were sequenced from one sample in a study of blood T cell repertoires in COVID-19. Using immunoSEQ multiplex PCR, the repertoire was profiled, and TCRdb retains in-frame clones only, with some absent. Altogether about 160,000 clones are present, roughly four fifths being singletons, with the ten largest covering 20% to 25%. The sample was peripheral blood. The receptor source for this set is a woman of 80 years or more with acute or convalescent COVID-19.

V usage is TRBV19 and J usage is TRBJ2-3; D perhaps matches TRBD2 (6 bases). V was shortened by 1 base and J by 4 bases, with 9 bases between the two germline ends. The CDR3 is 14 amino acids. Germline CDR1 and CDR2: LNHDA and SQIVND (reference sequence). The CDR3 loop reads CASSIGRDSDTQYF. DNA for the CDR3: TGTGCCAGTAGTATAGGGAGGGATTCAGATACGCAGTATTTT. The whole variable domain, remainder taken from reference TRBV19 and TRBJ2-3, is DGGITQSPKYLFRKEGQNVTLSCEQNLNHDAMYWYRQDPGQGLRLIYYSQIVNDFQKGDIAEGYSVSREKKESFPLTVTSAQKNPTAFYLCASSIGRDSDTQYFGPGTRLTVL.

As DNA, the CDR3 is TGTGCCAGCTCAGTAACGGACAAGTACACTGAAGCTTTCTTT. Its translation: CASSVTDKYTEAFF. The chain combines TRBV18 with TRBJ1-1, with D perhaps matching TRBD1 (5 bases). Germline V gene sequence: CDR1 KGHSH, CDR2 LQKENI. This CDR3 is built from 14 residues. V was pared by 5 bases and J by 3 bases, with 13 bases between.

The chain combines TRBV6-5 with TRBJ2-1, with 10 nucleotides matching TRBD2. This CDR3 is 15 amino acids long. Germline-derived CDR1 and CDR2 are MNHEY and SVGAGI. Trimming cost V 1 base and J 7 bases; bases outside gene matches: 4. The CDR3 DNA reads TGTGCCAGCAGTTACTTCCTAGCGGGAGAAAATGAGCAGTTCTTC. Amino acids: CASSYFLAGENEQFF.

This chain connects TRBV19 to TRBJ2-2; 14 bases map to TRBD2. CDR1 and CDR2 from the germline V gene are LNHDA and SQIVND (reference sequence). The trim removed 8 bases at V and 5 bases at J, leaving 10 bases unmatched. The CDR3 extends over 17 amino acids. The CDR3 spells CASSRGLAGVGTGELFF. CDR3 DNA sequence: TGTGCCAGTTCGAGGGGACTAGCGGGAGTAGGGACCGGGGAGCTGTTTTTT.

This clone occurred a few times. The chain employs TRBV5-1 and TRBJ1-1; 7 positions match TRBD1. CDR1 is SGHRS, CDR2 YFSETQ, per germline. This CDR3 region has 15 residues. V trimming: 2 bases; J trimming: 4 bases; junction bases outside the gene matches: 8. DNA of the CDR3: TGCGCCAGCAGCTTAGAGGGGGCGCGCGGCACTGAAGCTTTCTTT. This sequence encodes CASSLEGARGTEAFF.

This clone has a single count. The chain uses TRBV14 and TRBJ1-1; D unresolved. CDR1 SGHDN and CDR2 FVKESK come from the germline V gene. The CDR3 contains 13 residues. V shed 0 bases and J shed 4 bases, with 6 bases lying between them. CDR3 bases: TGTGCCAGCAGCCAAGACGGAGGCACTGAAGCTTTCTTT. Protein product: CASSQDGGTEAFF.